The 27 T cell receptor beta chains reported below all come from one sample, sequenced in a study of cytomegalovirus exposure and HLA in healthy donors. The PCR was carried out with 60 Vbeta primers and 13 Jbeta primers. Measured with immunoSEQ multiplex PCR; TCRdb has only the in-frame clones, and not every one. The table has about 120,000 clones, around 77% seen once; the top ten hold around 5.8%. Material: PBMCs. Receptor source: a man younger than 35 in good health and CMV-seropositive.

The chain uses TRBV7-2 and TRBJ1-1, with no clear D. V was trimmed by 4 bases and J by 5 bases, leaving 17 bases between them. Germline V gene data show CDR1 as SGHTA and CDR2 as FQGNSA. The length of the CDR3 is 15 residues. CDR3 region: CASSYLGSPGTEAFF. CDR3 nucleotide sequence: TGTGCCAGCAGCTATCTGGGCAGTCCGGGGACTGAAGCTTTCTTT.

The chain carries TRBV19 and TRBJ1-4; 9 nucleotides agree with TRBD1. The CDR3 runs 13 residues. J lost 8 bases, V lost 8 bases, and 6 bases had no gene match. Per germline, CDR1 LNHDA and CDR2 SQIVND (reference sequence). CDR3 region: CASDRGFREKLFF. The CDR3 nucleotides read TGTGCCAGTGACAGGGGGTTTCGAGAAAAACTGTTTTTT.

The chain couples TRBV2 to TRBJ1-1; 8 bases agree with TRBD1. CDR3 size: 14 residues. Germline loops: CDR1 SNHLY, CDR2 FYNNEI. The junction had 5 bases not matched to a gene; V was cut back by 7 bases and J by 1 base. This CDR3 is CASIRDRQNTEAFF. The CDR3, as DNA: TGTGCCAGCATCCGGGACAGGCAGAACACTGAAGCTTTCTTT.

This chain uses TRBV5-1 with TRBJ2-1; 7 bases map to TRBD1. In germline, CDR1 is SGHRS, CDR2 YFSETQ. The CDR3 runs to 16 residues. V was clipped by 2 bases and J by 0 bases; unmatched bases: 5. The CDR3 reads CASSLTGTVSYNEQFF. As DNA, the CDR3 is TGCGCCAGCAGCTTAACCGGGACAGTCTCCTACAATGAGCAGTTCTTC.

The chain employs TRBV18 and TRBJ1-5; D ambiguous. Germline V lookup: CDR1 KGHSH, CDR2 LQKENI. The CDR3 consists of 16 residues. V was shortened by 3 bases and J by 0 bases, with 12 bases between the two germline ends. The DNA for the CDR3 is TGTGCCAGCTCACCGCCCGGGAGTTATAGCAATCAGCCCCAGCATTTT. Its translation: CASSPPGSYSNQPQHF. Together with reference TRBV18 and TRBJ1-5, the CDR3 gives the full variable domain: NAGVMQNPRHLVRRRGQEARLRCSPMKGHSHVYWYRQLPEEGLKFMVYLQKENIIDESGMPKERFSAEFPKEGPSILRIQQVVRGDSAAYFCASSPPGSYSNQPQHFGDGTRLSIL.

This clone has only a few counts. The chain recombines TRBV30 with TRBJ1-6; D is unclear. Germline assignment: CDR1 GTSNPN and CDR2 SVGIG (reference sequence). The germline V and J ends were trimmed by 3 bases and 4 bases, with 7 bases remaining between them. The CDR3 contains 13 residues. CDR3: CAWRQAYNSPLHF. CDR3 bases: TGTGCCTGGAGGCAGGCTTATAATTCACCCCTCCACTTT.

The chain has TRBV7-9 and TRBJ2-6, with D maybe TRBD2 (5 bases). Germline V gene data show CDR1 as SEHNR and CDR2 as FQNEAQ (reference sequence). The V end lost 4 bases, the J end lost 2 bases, and 9 bases lay between the germline ends. There are 15 residues in the CDR3. The CDR3 nucleotides are TGTGCCAGCAGCTCAGGACTGCCTGGGGCCAACGTCCTGACTTTC. Translating it yields CASSSGLPGANVLTF.

This sequence joins TRBV10-1 and TRBJ1-1; no definite D call. The CDR3 covers 12 residues. Trimming stripped 5 bases from V and 0 bases from J, with 4 bases between. CDR1 is WNHNN, CDR2 SYGVQD, per germline (reference sequence). Here the CDR3 DNA reads TGCGCCAGCAGTCAGGTGAACACTGAAGCTTTCTTT. It encodes CASSQVNTEAFF.

The chain carries TRBV4-1 and TRBJ1-1, with a tentative D call TRBD1 (6 bases). V lost 0 bases and J 4 bases, leaving 6 bases between the germline ends. Germline CDR1 reads MGHRA; CDR2 reads YSYEKL. The length of the CDR3 is 13 residues. The DNA of the CDR3 is TGCGCCAGCAGCCAAGACAGGGGCACTGAAGCTTTCTTT. It specifies CASSQDRGTEAFF.

This chain uses TRBV29-1 with TRBJ1-2, with D maybe TRBD1 (6 bases). The CDR3 has 15 amino acids. Trimming took off 3 bases at V and 3 bases at J, with 17 bases between the two ends. From germline, CDR1 is SQVTM and CDR2 ANQGSEA. In DNA, the CDR3 is TGCAGCGTTGATGAACAGGGACGGGCCTACTATGGCTACACCTTC. This codes for CSVDEQGRAYYGYTF.

This sequence joins TRBV5-4 and TRBJ1-1; D gene unclear. Germline V CDR1 and CDR2: SGHNT, YYREEE (reference sequence). V gave up 10 bases and J gave up 4 bases, with 11 bases separating them. This CDR3 region has 11 residues. In DNA form, the CDR3 reads TGTGCCTACCCGGAGGGCACTGAAGCTTTCTTT. It yields the protein CAYPEGTEAFF.

Remarks on this clone: The germline gene is not matched at one end of the junction; a read error may be the cause. The rearrangement joins TRBV7-7 to TRBJ2-1, with 8 bases matching TRBD2. Germline CDR1 is SSHAT and CDR2 is FNYEAQ (reference sequence). CDR3 size: 13 residues. The DNA of the CDR3 is TGTGCTAGCAGCTTAGGGACTAGGGATGAGCAGTTCTTC. Translating gives CASSLGTRDEQFF.

The chain couples TRBV10-3 to TRBJ2-3, with D tentatively TRBD1 (6 bases). The CDR3 runs 13 residues. Germline loops: CDR1 ENHRY, CDR2 SYGVKD. V was trimmed by 6 bases and J by 6 bases, leaving 13 bases between them. As DNA, the CDR3 is TGTGCCATCAGCGGGACATCGCTGGATACGCAGTATTTT. Its translation: CAISGTSLDTQYF.

This chain connects TRBV5-1 to TRBJ1-6, with D hard to call. V was trimmed by 1 base and J by 7 bases, leaving 12 bases between them. This CDR3 region has 15 residues. CDR1 is SGHRS, CDR2 YFSETQ, per germline. The CDR3 DNA reads TGCGCCAGCAGCTTGATGGGGTCGGGGAATTCACCCCTCCACTTT. Protein sequence: CASSLMGSGNSPLHF.

In the case of this clone: An end of the junction does not agree with germline; a read error may underlie this. The rearrangement links TRBV7-7 to TRBJ2-5; D might be TRBD1 (5 bases). Looked up from germline, CDR1 is SSHAT and CDR2 is FNYEAQ (reference sequence). This CDR3 contains 16 residues. CDR3 sequence reads: CASSSSTGRPQETQYF. The CDR3 DNA is TGTGCTAGCAGCTCCTCTACAGGACGCCCCCAAGAGACCCAGTACTTC. Complete variable domain (other parts from reference TRBV7-7 and TRBJ2-5): GAGVSQSPRYKVTKRGQDVTLRCDPISSHATLYWYQQALGQGPEFLTYFNYEAQPDKSGLPSDRFSAERPEGSISTLTIQRTEQRDSAMYRCASSSSTGRPQETQYFGPGTRLLVL.

The rearrangement links TRBV18 to TRBJ2-3; 7 bases align to TRBD2. The CDR3 is 16 residues long. V dropped 2 bases and J dropped 1; count of bases not matched to a gene: 6. Germline lookup yields CDR1 KGHSH and CDR2 LQKENI. CDR3 amino acids: CASSPVRAGGTDTQYF. The DNA of the CDR3 is TGTGCCAGCTCACCAGTGAGGGCGGGGGGCACAGATACGCAGTATTTT.

The chain recombines TRBV6-6 with TRBJ1-2; D unresolved. This CDR3 has 13 amino acids. Germline CDR1 MNHNY, CDR2 SVGAGI (reference sequence). The V end lost 4 bases, the J end lost 4 bases, and 10 bases lay between the germline ends. CDR3 region: CASSLTSSYGYTF. CDR3 coding DNA: TGTGCCAGCAGTTTAACGAGCTCCTATGGCTACACCTTC.

Only a few counts were recorded for this clone. The chain has TRBV12-5 and TRBJ2-5; a weak D match, TRBD2 (6 bases). This CDR3 spans 14 amino acids. Trimming took 3 bases from V and 2 from J, leaving 10 bases between them. Germline lookup yields CDR1 LGHNT and CDR2 FRNRAP. The CDR3 region is CASGLSGTQETQYF. The DNA of the CDR3 is TGTGCTAGTGGTTTATCGGGGACTCAAGAGACCCAGTACTTC. Complete variable domain (other parts from reference TRBV12-5 and TRBJ2-5): DARVTQTPRHKVTEMGQEVTMRCQPILGHNTVFWYRQTMMQGLELLAYFRNRAPLDDSGMPKDRFSAEMPDATLATLKIQPSEPRDSAVYFCASGLSGTQETQYFGPGTRLLVL.

The rearrangement joins TRBV7-2 to TRBJ1-5; TRBD1 might be the D (6 bases). Looked up from germline, CDR1 is SGHTA and CDR2 is FQGNSA. This CDR3 is 15 amino acids long. V lost 3 bases to trimming and J lost 6 bases, with 15 bases between them. CDR3: CASSLAGTLSQPQHF. CDR3 nucleotide sequence: TGTGCCAGCAGCTTGGCCGGGACATTGAGTCAGCCCCAGCATTTT.

The chain is built from TRBV27 and TRBJ2-7, with TRBD1 matching 7 bases. J lost 6 bases, V lost 5 bases, and 16 bases had no gene match. The CDR3 runs 16 residues. CDR1 is MNHEY and CDR2 is SMNVEV in the germline V gene (reference sequence). The CDR3 here is CASSTGTAISYSEQYF. CDR3 sequence (DNA): TGTGCCAGCAGTACCGGGACAGCTATCTCCTACTCCGAGCAGTACTTC.

This chain connects TRBV11-2 to TRBJ2-1, with 11 bases fitting TRBD2. There are 15 residues in the CDR3. Germline V CDR1 and CDR2: SGHAT, FQNNGV. The trim removed 3 bases at V and 7 bases at J, leaving 5 bases unmatched. This chain's CDR3 is CASSFRTSGGNEQFF. For the CDR3, the DNA is TGTGCCAGCAGCTTTAGAACTAGCGGGGGAAATGAGCAGTTCTTC.

DNA of the CDR3: TGTGCCAGCAGCTTAGCGAATTGGGCTAGGGGAGAGACCCAGTACTTC. Protein: CASSLANWARGETQYF. The chain joins TRBV7-6 to TRBJ2-5, with a possible D match to TRBD1 (5 bases). Deletions cut 0 bases from V and 4 bases from J, with 15 bases between. The germline CDR1 and CDR2 sequences are SGHVS and FNYEAQ. The CDR3 has 16 residues. Full variable domain (rest looked up from reference TRBV7-6 and TRBJ2-5): GAGVSQSPRYKVTKRGQDVALRCDPISGHVSLYWYRQALGQGPEFLTYFNYEAQQDKSGLPNDRFSAERPEGSISTLTIQRTEQRDSAMYRCASSLANWARGETQYFGPGTRLLVL.

This clone was observed a few times. The J gene is TRBJ1-1, the V gene TRBV9; 7 bases are a match to TRBD1. The CDR3 totals 13 residues. With 4 bases clipped from V and 4 bases from J, the junction kept 4 bases outside the gene matches. From germline, CDR1 is SGDLS and CDR2 YYNGEE. The CDR3 DNA is TGTGCCAGCAGCACAGGGGTAGGCACTGAAGCTTTCTTT. It encodes CASSTGVGTEAFF.

In its sample, this clone was seen once. V gene TRBV4-2 combines with J gene TRBJ2-1; 8 bases align to TRBD2. There are 14 residues in the CDR3. CDR1 LGHNA and CDR2 YNFKEQ come from the germline V gene. V shed 4 bases and J 4 bases; nucleotides not matched to a gene: 3. The CDR3 spells CASSRTSGYNEQFF. CDR3 nucleotides: TGTGCCAGCAGCCGAACTAGCGGTTACAATGAGCAGTTCTTC.

V gene TRBV28 combines with J gene TRBJ1-1; perhaps TRBD1 as D (6 bases). Germline CDR1 reads MDHEN; CDR2 reads SYDVKM. This CDR3 region has 13 residues. The germline V and J ends were trimmed by 6 bases and 4 bases, with 12 bases remaining between them. The CDR3, as DNA: TGTGCCAGCAGAACAGGACAGCGCACTGAAGCTTTCTTT. Its protein product is CASRTGQRTEAFF.

This chain connects TRBV25-1 to TRBJ1-1, with D maybe TRBD1 (6 bases). Germline V gene sequence: CDR1 MGHDK, CDR2 SYGVNS. This CDR3 has 16 amino acids. The germline V and J ends were trimmed by 1 base and 3 bases, with 15 bases remaining between them. The CDR3 spells CASSELGTLGDTEAFF. The CDR3 DNA is TGTGCCAGCAGTGAATTGGGGACATTAGGGGACACTGAAGCTTTCTTT.

This clone was picked up a small number of times. J is TRBJ1-1 and V is TRBV11-1; no clear D gene. The V end lost 6 bases, the J end lost 0 bases, and 8 bases lay between the germline ends. CDR3 length: 13 residues. Germline lookup yields CDR1 SGHAT and CDR2 FQDESV (reference sequence). The CDR3, as DNA: TGTGCCAGCAGTTCTCGAGTGAACACTGAAGCTTTCTTT. Amino acids: CASSSRVNTEAFF.